This TCR beta chain stems from a study of blood T cell repertoires in COVID-19. Overall study: Samples representing acute and convalescent COVID-19 were sourced from the United States, Italy and Spain. T cells, B-cell-depleted T cells, or PBMCs provided the cDNA or gDNA that served as material.

Per the study methods: Reference gene primer amplification yielded estimated nucleated cell counts. The protocol was immunoSEQ multiplex PCR, while the TCRdb copy is restricted to in-frame clones and leaves out a portion. For V, J and clone size, that table is used; D and trimming come from the DNA. The data hold nearly 350,000 clones, with approximately 90% observed a single time. This CDR3 region has 13 residues. Germline CDR1 reads SGHTA; CDR2 reads FQGNSA. The germline V and J ends were trimmed by 2 bases and 4 bases, with 7 bases remaining between them. The sequence derives from a woman under 30 who had recovered from COVID-19. The specimen was peripheral blood. The V and J genes are TRBV7-2 and TRBJ2-3; no clear D gene. DNA of the CDR3: TGTGCCAGCAGCTTACTCTCCCCAGATACGCAGTATTTT. It yields the protein CASSLLSPDTQYF.